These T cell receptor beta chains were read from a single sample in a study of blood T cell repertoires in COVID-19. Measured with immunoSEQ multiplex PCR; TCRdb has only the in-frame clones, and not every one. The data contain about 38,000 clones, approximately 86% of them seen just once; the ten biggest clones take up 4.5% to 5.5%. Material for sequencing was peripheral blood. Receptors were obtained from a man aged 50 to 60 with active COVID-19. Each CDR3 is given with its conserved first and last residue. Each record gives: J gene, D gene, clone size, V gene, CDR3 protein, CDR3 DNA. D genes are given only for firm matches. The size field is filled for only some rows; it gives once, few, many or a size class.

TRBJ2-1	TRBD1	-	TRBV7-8	CASSSGTDPYNEQFF	TGTGCCAGCAGCTCCGGGACAGACCCTTACAATGAGCAGTTCTTC
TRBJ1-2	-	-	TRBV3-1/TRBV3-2	CASSQDAGYGYTF	TGTGCCAGCAGCCAAGACGCGGGGTATGGCTACACCTTC
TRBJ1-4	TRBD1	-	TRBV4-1	CASSRADRRTEKLFF	TGCGCCAGCAGCCGCGCGGACAGGCGAACTGAAAAACTGTTTTTT
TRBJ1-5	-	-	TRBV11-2	CASRRDTQGPQHF	TGTGCCAGCAGACGTGACACCCAGGGGCCCCAGCATTTT
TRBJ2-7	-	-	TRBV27	CASSLSGAMSSYEQYF	TGTGCCAGCAGTTTATCGGGGGCGATGAGCTCCTACGAGCAGTACTTC
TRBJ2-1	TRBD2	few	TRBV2	CASGLAGANEQFF	TGTGCCAGCGGACTAGCGGGGGCCAATGAGCAGTTCTTC
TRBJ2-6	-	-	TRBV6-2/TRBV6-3	CASSTYRNSGANVLTF	TGTGCCAGCAGCACATACAGGAACTCTGGGGCCAACGTCCTGACTTTC
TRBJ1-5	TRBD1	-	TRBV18	CASSPGTGSNQPQHF	TGTGCCAGCTCACCCGGGACAGGGTCGAATCAGCCCCAGCATTTT
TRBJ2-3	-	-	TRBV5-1	CASSLTGSTDTQYF	TGCGCCAGCAGCTTGACGGGGAGCACAGATACGCAGTATTTT
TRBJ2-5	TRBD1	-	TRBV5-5	CASSGTGGLETQYF	TGTGCCAGCAGCGGGACAGGGGGCTTAGAGACCCAGTACTTC
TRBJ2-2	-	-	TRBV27	CASSRGIFWTGELFF	TGTGCCAGCAGTCGCGGGATTTTTTGGACCGGGGAGCTGTTTTTT
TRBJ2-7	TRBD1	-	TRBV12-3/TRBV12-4	CASSLDRVREQYF	TGTGCCAGCAGTCTGGACAGGGTAAGGGAGCAGTACTTC
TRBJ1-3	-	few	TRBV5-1	CASSQKGVSSGNTIYF	TGCGCCAGCAGCCAAAAGGGGGTGAGCTCTGGAAACACCATATATTTT
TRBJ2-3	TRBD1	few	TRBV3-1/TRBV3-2	CASSQDWTGGTSTDTQYF	TGTGCCAGCAGCCAGGACTGGACAGGGGGCACGAGCACAGATACGCAGTATTTT
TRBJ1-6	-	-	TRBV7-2	CASRPTGDNSPLHF	TGTGCCAGCAGACCTACAGGAGATAATTCACCCCTCCACTTT
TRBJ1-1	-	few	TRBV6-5	CASSYLLDGEAFF	TGTGCCAGCAGTTACCTACTCGACGGGGAAGCTTTCTTT
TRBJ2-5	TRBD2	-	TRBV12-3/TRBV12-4	CASTPGGGETQYF	TGTGCCAGCACGCCGGGGGGAGGAGAGACCCAGTACTTC
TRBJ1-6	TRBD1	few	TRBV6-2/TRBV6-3	CASSPDRVFVSPLHF	TGTGCCAGCAGTCCGGACAGGGTATTTGTATCACCCCTCCACTTT
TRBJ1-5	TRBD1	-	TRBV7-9	CASSSGTVTDQPQHF	TGTGCCAGCAGCTCCGGGACAGTAACCGATCAGCCCCAGCATTTT
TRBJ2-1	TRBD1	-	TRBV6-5	CASSQNRGAIGQFF	TGTGCCAGCAGTCAAAACAGGGGTGCTATCGGGCAGTTCTTC
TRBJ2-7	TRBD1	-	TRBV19	CASSTLGQGSYEQYF	TGTGCCAGTAGTACCCTAGGACAGGGTTCCTACGAGCAGTACTTC
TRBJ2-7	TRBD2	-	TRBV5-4	CASSLVLAGVYEQYF	TGTGCCAGCAGCTTGGTCCTAGCGGGGGTCTACGAGCAGTACTTC
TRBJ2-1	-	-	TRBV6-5	CASPPWPPGDEQFF	TGTGCCAGCCCGCCGTGGCCCCCAGGGGATGAGCAGTTCTTC
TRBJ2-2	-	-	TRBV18	CASSPLTQRSGELFF	TGTGCCAGCTCACCTTTGACCCAGAGGAGCGGGGAGCTGTTTTTT
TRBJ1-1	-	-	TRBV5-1	CASSLWGSGGTEAFF	TGCGCCAGCAGCTTGTGGGGCTCCGGGGGCACTGAAGCTTTCTTT
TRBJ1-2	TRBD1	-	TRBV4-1	CASSQDMGLTGSSGYTF	TGCGCCAGCAGCCAGGACATGGGCCTGACAGGGAGTAGCGGCTACACCTTC
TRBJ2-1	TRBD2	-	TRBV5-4	CASSFRDYGGNEQFF	TGTGCCAGCAGCTTCCGGGACTACGGGGGTAATGAGCAGTTCTTC
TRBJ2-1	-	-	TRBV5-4	CASSPDWKYNEQFF	TGTGCCAGCAGCCCTGACTGGAAATACAATGAGCAGTTCTTC
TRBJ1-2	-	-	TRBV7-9	CASSTQGPAYGYTF	TGTGCCAGCAGCACTCAGGGGCCTGCCTATGGCTACACCTTC
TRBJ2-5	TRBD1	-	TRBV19	CASSLIQGSETQYF	TGTGCCAGTAGCTTGATACAGGGGAGTGAGACCCAGTACTTC
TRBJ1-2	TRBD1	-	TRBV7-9	CASSLAASGTEGLGYTF	TGTGCCAGCAGCTTAGCCGCTTCGGGGACAGAGGGTCTGGGCTACACCTTC
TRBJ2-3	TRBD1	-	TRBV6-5	CASSSRDRPTDTQYF	TGTGCCAGCAGTTCCAGGGACAGACCCACAGATACGCAGTATTTT
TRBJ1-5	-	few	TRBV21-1	CASSKVRGQSNQPQHF	TGTGCCAGCAGCAAAGTAAGGGGGCAAAGCAATCAGCCCCAGCATTTT
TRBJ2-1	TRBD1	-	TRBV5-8	CASSLRGTGVYNEQFF	TGTGCCAGCAGCTTGCGTGGGACAGGGGTCTACAATGAGCAGTTCTTC
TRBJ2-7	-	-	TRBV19	CASQKVGFSRGAEQYF	TGTGCCAGCCAGAAGGTTGGGTTCAGCCGGGGAGCCGAGCAGTACTTC